Below, one T cell receptor (beta chain) is given with its context. Its antigen remains unknown. This CDR3 has 15 amino acids. Germline values: CDR1 LGHNA, CDR2 YNFKEQ. Trimming took off 4 bases at V and 3 bases at J, with 15 bases between the two ends. A minimum of one pre-ART and two post-ART PBMC samples existed for each donor. The data stem from a study of long-term antiretroviral therapy in people with HIV. Regarding the study as a whole: Dominant in the repertoire at all time points were clones expanded before ART. Spans of CDR3 length were tighter for HIV repertoires than for controls.

Sequencing relied on immunoSEQ assay v3.0, run at survey level. Sequenced by immunoSEQ multiplex PCR; TCRdb stores in-frame clones only, minus some. This table has around 31,000 clones, approximately 85% appearing once. Sequenced here: unsorted PBMCs, sampled 0.8 years before starting antiretroviral therapy. The rearrangement uses TRBV4-2 and TRBJ1-2; possibly TRBD1 for D (5 bases). This receptor was identified in a man between 18 and 29 years old with HIV. CDR3 residues: CASSRSKGSDYGYTF. DNA of the CDR3: TGTGCCAGCAGCCGGAGTAAGGGGTCGGACTATGGCTACACCTTC.